This T cell receptor (beta chain) was sequenced in a study of molecular identifiers for immune sequencing clone quantification. Looking at the study overall: In replicates, RNA taken from approximately 20,000 or 98,000 naive CD8 cells was divided five ways, and four portions underwent sequencing. Notes on the study in general: Over 99% of effector molecules, but under 1% in naive cells, were held by clones with more than 20 RNA copies. Researchers reportedly could pick up spiked Jurkat TCR RNA from one cell mixed into about a million naive cells.

The CDR3 loop spans 13 amino acids. CDR1 is SGHNT and CDR2 is YENEEA in the germline V gene. V was trimmed by 1 base and J by 5 bases, leaving 9 bases between them. This clonotype was observed at least ten times. Its antigen is not known. As CD8+CD4-CCR7+CD45RA+ cells, naive CD8 T cells were sorted. TCRdb recomputed calls from the PCR reads with MiXCR, one row per CDR3 protein. The sample lists more than 450,000 distinct CDR3 sequences, over 20% occurring once. Sequenced input: naive CD8+ T cells from blood, with Jurkat cell RNA spiked in. The sample's subset: FACS-sorted CD8+CD4-CCR7+CD45RA+ naive T cells. This sequence originates from a human donor in good health. Some libraries in this study had Jurkat cell RNA spiked in. The V gene is TRBV11-3, the J gene TRBJ2-7; D unclear. In DNA, the CDR3 is TGTGCCAGCAGCTTAGGAGGTATCAACGAGCAGTACTTC. This translates into CASSLGGINEQYF.